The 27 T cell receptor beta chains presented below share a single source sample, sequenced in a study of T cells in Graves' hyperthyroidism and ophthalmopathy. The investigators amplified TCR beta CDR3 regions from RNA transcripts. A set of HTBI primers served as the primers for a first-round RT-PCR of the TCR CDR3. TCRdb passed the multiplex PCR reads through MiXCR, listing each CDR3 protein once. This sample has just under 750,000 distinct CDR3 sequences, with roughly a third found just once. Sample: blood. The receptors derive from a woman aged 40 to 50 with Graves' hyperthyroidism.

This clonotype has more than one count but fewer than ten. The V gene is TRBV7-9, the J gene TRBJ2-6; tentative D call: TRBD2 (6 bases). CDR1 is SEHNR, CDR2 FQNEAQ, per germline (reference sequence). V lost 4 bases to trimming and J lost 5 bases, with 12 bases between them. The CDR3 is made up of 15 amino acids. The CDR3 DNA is TGTGCCAGCAGCTCCGCCGGGGGATGGGCCAACGTCCTGACTTTC. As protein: CASSSAGGWANVLTF. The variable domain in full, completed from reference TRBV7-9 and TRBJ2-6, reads DTGVSQNPRHKITKRGQNVTFRCDPISEHNRLYWYRQTLGQGPEFLTYFQNEAQLEKSRLLSDRFSAERPKGSFSTLEIQRTEQGDSAMYLCASSSAGGWANVLTFGAGSRLTVL.

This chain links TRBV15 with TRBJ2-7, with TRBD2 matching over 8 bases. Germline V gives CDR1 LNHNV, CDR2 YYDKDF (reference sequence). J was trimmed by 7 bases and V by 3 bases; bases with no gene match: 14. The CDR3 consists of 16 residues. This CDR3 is CATSSLDGSGVREQYF. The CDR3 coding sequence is TGTGCCACCAGCAGCCTAGATGGTAGCGGGGTGAGGGAGCAGTACTTC.

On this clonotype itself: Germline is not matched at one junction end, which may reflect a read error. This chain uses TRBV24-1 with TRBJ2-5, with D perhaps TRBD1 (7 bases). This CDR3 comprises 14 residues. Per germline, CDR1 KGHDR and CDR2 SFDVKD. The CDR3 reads CAISAGQRQETQYF. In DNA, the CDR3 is TGTGCCATCAGTGCGGGACAGCGTCAAGAGACCCAGTACTTC.

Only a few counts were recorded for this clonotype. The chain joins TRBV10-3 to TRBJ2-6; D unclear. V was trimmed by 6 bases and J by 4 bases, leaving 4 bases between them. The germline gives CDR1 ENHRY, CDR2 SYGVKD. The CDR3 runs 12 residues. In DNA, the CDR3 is TGTGCCATCAGGCAGGGGGCCAACGTCCTGACTTTC. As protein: CAIRQGANVLTF.

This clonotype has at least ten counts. CDR3 in amino acids: CSVAREGGYEQYF. CDR3 sequence (DNA): TGCAGCGTTGCAAGGGAAGGAGGCTACGAGCAGTACTTC. V usage is TRBV29-1 and J usage is TRBJ2-7; TRBD2 is a possible D gene (5 bases). This CDR3 contains 13 residues. Germline V gene lookup returns CDR1 SQVTM and CDR2 ANQGSEA. Trimming shortened V by 4 bases and J by 3 bases, and 13 bases separated the two germline ends.

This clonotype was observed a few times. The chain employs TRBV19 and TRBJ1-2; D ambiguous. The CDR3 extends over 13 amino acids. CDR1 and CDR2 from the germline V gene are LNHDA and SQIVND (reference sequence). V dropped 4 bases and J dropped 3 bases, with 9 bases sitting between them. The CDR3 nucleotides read TGTGCCAGTAGTACCGGCACACACTATGGCTACACCTTC. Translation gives CASSTGTHYGYTF. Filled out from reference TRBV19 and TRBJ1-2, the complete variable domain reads DGGITQSPKYLFRKEGQNVTLSCEQNLNHDAMYWYRQDPGQGLRLIYYSQIVNDFQKGDIAEGYSVSREKKESFPLTVTSAQKNPTAFYLCASSTGTHYGYTFGSGTRLTVV.

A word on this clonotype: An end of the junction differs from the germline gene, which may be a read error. Written as DNA, the CDR3 is TGCGCCAGCAGCGCGCAGGGGGATAGCAATCAGCCCCAGCAGTTT. Amino acids: CASSAQGDSNQPQQF. The chain recombines TRBV5-1 with TRBJ1-5; 7 nucleotides match TRBD1. This CDR3 is 15 amino acids long. Germline-derived CDR1 and CDR2 are SGHRS and YFSETQ.

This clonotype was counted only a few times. CDR3 nucleotides: TGCGCCAGCAGCCCGTCGGCAGGGGGCATGAACACTGAAGCTTTCTTT. Translation: CASSPSAGGMNTEAFF. V usage is TRBV5-1 and J usage is TRBJ1-1; 8 positions agree with TRBD1. Losses at the gene ends were 4 bases for V and 0 bases for J; bases not matched to a gene: 8. The germline V gene encodes CDR1 SGHRS and CDR2 YFSETQ. The CDR3 spans 16 residues.

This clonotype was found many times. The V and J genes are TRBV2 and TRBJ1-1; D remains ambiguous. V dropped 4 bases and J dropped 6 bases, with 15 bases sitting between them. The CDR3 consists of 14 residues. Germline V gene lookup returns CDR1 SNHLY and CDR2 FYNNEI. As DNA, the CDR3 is TGTGCCAGCAGTGCCAGAACGCTCGCCCCTGAAGCTTTCTTT. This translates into CASSARTLAPEAFF.

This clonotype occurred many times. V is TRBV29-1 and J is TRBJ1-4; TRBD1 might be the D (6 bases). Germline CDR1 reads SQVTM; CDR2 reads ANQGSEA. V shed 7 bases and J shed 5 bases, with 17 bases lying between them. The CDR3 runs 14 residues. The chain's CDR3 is CSAREQGKNEKLFF. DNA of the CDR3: TGCAGCGCGAGGGAACAGGGAAAGAATGAAAAACTGTTTTTT.

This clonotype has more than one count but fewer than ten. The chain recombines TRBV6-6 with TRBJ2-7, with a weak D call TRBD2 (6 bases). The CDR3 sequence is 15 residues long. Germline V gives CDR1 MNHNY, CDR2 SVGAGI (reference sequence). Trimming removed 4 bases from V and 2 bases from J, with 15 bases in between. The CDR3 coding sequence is TGTGCCAGCAGTTTAGACGGGACGGGAGCCTACGAGCAGTACTTC. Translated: CASSLDGTGAYEQYF.

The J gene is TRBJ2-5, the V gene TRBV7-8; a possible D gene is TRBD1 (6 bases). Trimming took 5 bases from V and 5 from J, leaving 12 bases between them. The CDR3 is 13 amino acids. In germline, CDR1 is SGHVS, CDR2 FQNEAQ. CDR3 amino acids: CASSPRGSETQYF. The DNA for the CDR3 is TGTGCCAGCAGCCCAAGGGGGAGTGAGACCCAGTACTTC. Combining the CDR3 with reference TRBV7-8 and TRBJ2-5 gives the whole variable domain GAGVSQSPRYKVAKRGQDVALRCDPISGHVSLFWYQQALGQGPEFLTYFQNEAQLDKSGLPSDRFFAERPEGSVSTLKIQRTQQEDSAVYLCASSPRGSETQYFGPGTRLLVL.

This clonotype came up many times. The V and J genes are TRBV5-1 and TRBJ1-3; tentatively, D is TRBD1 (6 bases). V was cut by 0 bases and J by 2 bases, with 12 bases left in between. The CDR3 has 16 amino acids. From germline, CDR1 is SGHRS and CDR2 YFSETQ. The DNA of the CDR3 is TGCGCCAGCAGCTTGGAGGGACAACAGGCTGGAAACACCATATATTTT. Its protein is CASSLEGQQAGNTIYF.

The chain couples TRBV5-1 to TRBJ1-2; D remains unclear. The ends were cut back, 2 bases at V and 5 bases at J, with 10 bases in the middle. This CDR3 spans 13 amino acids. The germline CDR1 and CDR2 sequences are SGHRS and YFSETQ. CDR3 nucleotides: TGCGCCAGCAGCTTTCAACAGTCATATGGCTACACCTTC. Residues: CASSFQQSYGYTF.

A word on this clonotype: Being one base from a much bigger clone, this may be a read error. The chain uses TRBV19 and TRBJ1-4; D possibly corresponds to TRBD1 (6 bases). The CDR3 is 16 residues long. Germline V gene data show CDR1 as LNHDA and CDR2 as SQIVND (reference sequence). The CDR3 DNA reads TGTGCCAGTAGTGCCTGGACAGCCGCAACTAATGACAAACTGTTTTTT. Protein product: CASSAWTAATNDKLFF.

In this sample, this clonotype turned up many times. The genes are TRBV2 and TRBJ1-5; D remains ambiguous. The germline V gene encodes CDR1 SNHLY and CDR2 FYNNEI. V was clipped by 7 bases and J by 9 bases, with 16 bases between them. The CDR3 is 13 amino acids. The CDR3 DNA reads TGTGCCAGCACGGGTCAGGCGCGGGGGCCCCAGCATTTT. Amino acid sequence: CASTGQARGPQHF.

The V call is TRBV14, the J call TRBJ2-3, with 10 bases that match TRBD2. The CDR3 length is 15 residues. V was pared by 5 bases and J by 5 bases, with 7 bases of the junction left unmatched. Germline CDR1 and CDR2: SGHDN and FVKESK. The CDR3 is CASSRASGSGDTQYF. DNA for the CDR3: TGTGCCAGCAGCAGGGCTAGCGGGAGTGGAGATACGCAGTATTTT. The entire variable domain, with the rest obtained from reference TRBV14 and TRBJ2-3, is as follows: EAGVTQFPSHSVIEKGQTVTLRCDPISGHDNLYWYRRVMGKEIKFLLHFVKESKQDESGMPNNRFLAERTGGTYSTLKVQPAELEDSGVYFCASSRASGSGDTQYFGPGTRLTVL.

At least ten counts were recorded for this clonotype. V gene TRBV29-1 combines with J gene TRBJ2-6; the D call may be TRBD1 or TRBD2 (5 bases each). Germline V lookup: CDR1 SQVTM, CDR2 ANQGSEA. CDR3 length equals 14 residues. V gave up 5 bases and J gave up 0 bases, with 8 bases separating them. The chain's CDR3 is CSVHGTSGANVLTF. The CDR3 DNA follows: TGCAGCGTTCATGGGACCTCTGGGGCCAACGTCCTGACTTTC.

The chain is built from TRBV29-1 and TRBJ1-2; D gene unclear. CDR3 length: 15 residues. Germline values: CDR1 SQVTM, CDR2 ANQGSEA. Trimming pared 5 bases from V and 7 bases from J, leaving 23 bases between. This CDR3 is CSVPEGRTADSGYTF. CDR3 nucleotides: TGCAGCGTTCCGGAAGGGAGGACCGCCGATTCTGGCTACACCTTC.

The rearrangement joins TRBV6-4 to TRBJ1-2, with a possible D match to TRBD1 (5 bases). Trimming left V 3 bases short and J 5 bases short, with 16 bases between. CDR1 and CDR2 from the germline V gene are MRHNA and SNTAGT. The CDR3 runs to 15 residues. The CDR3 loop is CASSDEPDRFYGYTF. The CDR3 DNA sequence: TGTGCCAGCAGTGATGAGCCCGACAGATTTTATGGCTACACCTTC.

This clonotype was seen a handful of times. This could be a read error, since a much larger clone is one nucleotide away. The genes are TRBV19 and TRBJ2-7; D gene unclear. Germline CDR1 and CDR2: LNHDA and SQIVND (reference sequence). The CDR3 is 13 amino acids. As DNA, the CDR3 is TGTGCCAATAGTCCCAGGCTAGGCTACGAGCAGTACTTC. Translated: CANSPRLGYEQYF.

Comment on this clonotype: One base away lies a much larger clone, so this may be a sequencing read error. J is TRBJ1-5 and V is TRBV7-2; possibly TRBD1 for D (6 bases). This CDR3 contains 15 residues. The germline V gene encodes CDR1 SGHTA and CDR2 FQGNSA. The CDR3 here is CASSLGGQPNQPHHF. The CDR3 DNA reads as TGTGCCAGCAGCTTAGGGGGGCAGCCTAATCAGCCCCATCATTTT.

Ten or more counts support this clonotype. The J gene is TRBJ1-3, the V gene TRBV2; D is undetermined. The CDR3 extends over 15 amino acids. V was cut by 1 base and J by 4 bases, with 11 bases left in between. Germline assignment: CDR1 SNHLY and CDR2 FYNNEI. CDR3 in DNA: TGTGCCAGCAGTGAAGGGGCAGGCGTCGGAAACACCATATATTTT. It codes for CASSEGAGVGNTIYF.

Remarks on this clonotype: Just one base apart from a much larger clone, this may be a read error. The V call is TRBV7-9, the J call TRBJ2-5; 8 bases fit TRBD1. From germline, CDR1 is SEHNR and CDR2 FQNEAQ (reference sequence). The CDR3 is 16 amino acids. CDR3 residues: CASSHRQGTVGETQCF. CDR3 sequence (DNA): TGTGCCAGCAGCCACCGACAGGGGACGGTAGGAGAGACCCAGTGCTTC.

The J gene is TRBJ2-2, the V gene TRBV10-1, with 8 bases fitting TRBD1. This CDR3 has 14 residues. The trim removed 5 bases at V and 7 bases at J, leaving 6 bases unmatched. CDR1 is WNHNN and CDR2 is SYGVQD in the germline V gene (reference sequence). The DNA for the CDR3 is TGCGCCAGCAGTCTTCTGGACAGGGACGGGGAGCTGTTTTTT. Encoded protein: CASSLLDRDGELFF.

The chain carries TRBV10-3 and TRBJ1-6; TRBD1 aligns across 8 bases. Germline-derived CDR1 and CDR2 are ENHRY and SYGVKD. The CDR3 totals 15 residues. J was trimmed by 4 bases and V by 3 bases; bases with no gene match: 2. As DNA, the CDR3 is TGTGCCATCAGTGATTGGACAGGGTATAATTCACCCCTCCACTTT. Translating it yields CAISDWTGYNSPLHF.

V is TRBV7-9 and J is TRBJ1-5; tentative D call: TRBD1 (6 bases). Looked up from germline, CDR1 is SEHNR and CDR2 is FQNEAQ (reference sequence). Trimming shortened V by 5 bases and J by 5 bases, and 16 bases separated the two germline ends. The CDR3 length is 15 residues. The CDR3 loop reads CASSQVSGADQPQHF. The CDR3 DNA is TGTGCCAGCAGCCAAGTATCAGGGGCTGATCAGCCCCAGCATTTT.